This T cell receptor beta chain was captured in a study of regulatory T cells in long-lasting Graves disease. Construction of TCR beta libraries relied on iRepertoire HTBI primers and on Arm-PCR targeting CDR3 regions. TCRdb called the multiplex PCR reads again in MiXCR, with one record for every CDR3 protein. The data contain over 350,000 distinct CDR3 sequences, around 15% of them singletons. The CDR3 is 14 amino acids. CDR1 and CDR2 from the germline V gene are LGHDT and YNNKEL (reference sequence). V lost 1 base, J lost 8 bases, and 1 base stayed unmatched. Note on this clonotype: Its target is not known.

Time point of the sample: newly diagnosed GD, antithyroid drugs for less than 3 months. Extracted RNA from PBMCs served as the source of the TCR library. Regarding the study as a whole: TCR diversity was lower in persistent than newly diagnosed Graves' disease. Clonotypes that were public and shared totalled about 2,500 in persistent patients versus 900 to 1,000 in new patients.

These same records also appear under a second study, on T cells in Graves' hyperthyroidism and ophthalmopathy. That report adds: Initially, a first-round RT-PCR of the TCR CDR3 employed the HTBI primer set.

The chain couples TRBV3-1 to TRBJ2-3, with 12 bases fitting TRBD2. Here the sequenced sample was peripheral blood mononuclear cells (PBMCs), taken at new diagnosis, from a patient treated with antithyroid drugs. The clonotype comes from a woman in her forties or fifties with Graves disease. The CDR3 DNA is TGTGCCAGCAGCCAAGCGACTAGCGGGAGTACGCAGTATTTT. Protein: CASSQATSGSTQYF.